Listed below are T cell receptor beta chains from one sample, sequenced in a study of blood T cell repertoires in COVID-19. TCRdb's table, derived via immunoSEQ multiplex PCR, lists solely in-frame clones and lacks some. The data hold some 160,000 clones, with 60% to 80% observed a single time. The sequenced sample was peripheral blood. The receptors shown here come from a man aged 50-60 years with active or convalescent COVID-19. The CDR3 runs from the conserved cysteine through the conserved F or W. Fields, in order: J gene, D gene, V gene, CDR3 protein, CDR3 DNA. D genes are given only for firm matches.

TRBJ2-7,TRBD1,TRBV5-1,CASSSPGQGTYEQYF,TGCGCCAGCAGTTCTCCGGGACAGGGAACCTACGAGCAGTACTTC
TRBJ2-7,TRBD1,TRBV2,CASSPDRDSYEQYF,TGTGCCAGCAGCCCCGACAGGGACTCCTACGAGCAGTACTTC
TRBJ2-3,TRBD1,TRBV6-5,CASSFPDRGQGDTQYF,TGTGCCAGCAGTTTCCCGGACAGGGGGCAAGGAGATACGCAGTATTTT
TRBJ2-1,TRBD2,TRBV28,CASTPGGADYNEQFF,TGTGCCAGCACCCCCGGGGGGGCAGATTACAATGAGCAGTTCTTC
TRBJ1-1,.,TRBV5-4,CASSPLTPNTEAFF,TGTGCCAGCAGCCCCTTGACACCTAACACTGAAGCTTTCTTT
TRBJ2-7,.,TRBV6-5,CASSRIGAVASEQYF,TGTGCCAGCAGTCGCATAGGCGCGGTTGCCTCCGAGCAGTACTTC
TRBJ2-3,TRBD1,TRBV28,CASSLLRTGGTDTQYF,TGTGCCAGCAGTCTACTCAGGACAGGGGGCACAGATACGCAGTATTTT
TRBJ1-5,.,TRBV15,CATSRDPGHKVRNQPQHF,TGTGCCACCAGCAGAGATCCGGGACACAAGGTTAGAAATCAGCCCCAGCATTTT
TRBJ2-7,TRBD2,TRBV6-6,CASSHQEEREDYEQYF,TGTGCCAGCAGTCACCAAGAGGAGCGGGAAGACTACGAGCAGTACTTC
TRBJ1-1,TRBD1,TRBV19,CASKGEGDRVMRNTEAFF,TGTGCCAGTAAGGGCGAGGGGGACAGGGTTATGAGGAACACTGAAGCTTTCTTT
TRBJ2-7,TRBD2,TRBV18,CASSPPSGTDFYEQYF,TGTGCCAGCTCACCACCGAGCGGGACGGATTTCTACGAGCAGTACTTC
TRBJ2-2,.,TRBV1,CTSSRTSGKNTGELFF,TGCACCAGCAGCCGGACTAGCGGGAAAAACACCGGGGAGCTGTTTTTT
TRBJ1-5,TRBD1,TRBV7-9,CASSLGDRGGNQPQHF,TGTGCCAGCAGCTTAGGGGACAGGGGGGGAAATCAGCCCCAGCATTTT
TRBJ2-5,TRBD2,TRBV24-1,CATSDVAPGLALETQYF,TGTGCCACCAGTGATGTCGCTCCGGGACTAGCGTTAGAGACCCAGTACTTC
TRBJ2-7,.,TRBV5-1,CASSSPAFGGSYEQYF,TGCGCCAGCAGCTCGCCCGCCTTCGGAGGGTCCTACGAGCAGTACTTC
TRBJ1-3,.,TRBV5-6,CASSRQGAPYIF,.
TRBJ2-2,TRBD1,TRBV28,CASSSGQGENTGELFF,TGTGCCAGCAGTTCCGGACAGGGTGAGAACACCGGGGAGCTGTTTTTT
TRBJ1-2,.,TRBV28,CASSPQTRRISSGYTF,TGTGCCAGCAGTCCGCAGACCCGCAGGATTTCCTCTGGCTACACCTTC
TRBJ2-5,.,TRBV3-1/TRBV3-2,CASSRGGGTQETQYF,TGTGCCAGCAGCCGAGGGGGGGGCACCCAAGAGACCCAGTACTTC
TRBJ1-5,.,TRBV5-1,CASSFAGGENQPQHF,TGCGCCAGCAGCTTCGCGGGAGGGGAGAATCAGCCCCAGCATTTT
TRBJ1-2,TRBD1,TRBV19,CASIRTGGDYGYTF,TGTGCCAGTATCCGGACAGGGGGAGACTATGGCTACACCTTC
TRBJ1-4,.,TRBV6-5,CASSFGEKLFF,TGTGCCAGCAGCTTCGGGGAAAAACTGTTTTTT
TRBJ2-5,TRBD2,TRBV2,CASSEAVWASGDGGETQYF,TGTGCCAGCAGTGAAGCGGTGTGGGCTAGCGGGGACGGGGGGGAGACCCAGTACTTC
TRBJ1-4,.,TRBV5-1,CASSYAREGEKLFF,TGCGCCAGCAGCTATGCCAGGGAGGGTGAAAAACTGTTTTTT
TRBJ2-7,TRBD2,TRBV10-2,CASSGGRTSYEQYF,TGCGCCAGCAGTGGGGGGAGGACTAGCTACGAGCAGTACTTC
TRBJ2-7,TRBD2,TRBV4-1,CASSQVESGTSGVSYEQYF,TGCGCCAGCAGCCAAGTAGAGTCCGGGACTAGCGGGGTCTCCTACGAGCAGTACTTC